The 27 T cell receptor beta chains given below trace back to one sample, sequenced in a study of T cell repertoires in cytomegalovirus infection. TCRdb re-called the reads through MiXCR, storing one row per CDR3 protein. Counted here are around 550,000 distinct CDR3 sequences, around 27% occurring once; the ten biggest clones make up less than 15%. Sequenced input: PBMCs. The origin of the receptors is a human donor in good health (CMV status not recorded). Some clones in this sample may be carry-over from other donors' samples.

This clonotype was counted only a few times. The rearrangement uses TRBV7-3 and TRBJ2-1, with unresolved D. The V and J ends lost 1 base and 3 bases respectively, with 4 bases between them. From germline, CDR1 is SGHTA and CDR2 FQGTGA. The CDR3 runs to 13 residues. In DNA form, the CDR3 reads TGTGCCAGCAGCTTAAGTCACTACAATGAGCAGTTCTTC. Translated, it gives CASSLSHYNEQFF.

This clonotype was seen a handful of times. The chain uses TRBV12-3 or TRBV12-4 and TRBJ1-4, with 9 bases matching TRBD1. After removal of 2 bases from V and 6 bases from J, the junction contained 4 bases not matched to a gene. CDR3 length: 15 residues. The CDR3 DNA follows: TGTGCCAGCAGTTTATTGGGACAGGGAGATGAAAAACTGTTTTTT. It translates to CASSLLGQGDEKLFF.

CDR3 sequence: CASSQGTANSPLHF. CDR3 coding DNA: TGTGCCAGCAGCCAAGGGACGGCTAATTCACCCCTCCACTTT. V is TRBV7-2 and J is TRBJ1-6; D possibly corresponds to TRBD1 (5 bases). V was shortened by 5 bases and J by 6 bases, with 11 bases between the two germline ends. CDR1 and CDR2 (germline): SGHTA, FQGNSA. This CDR3 region has 14 residues. The whole variable domain, remainder taken from reference TRBV7-2 and TRBJ1-6, is GAGVSQSPSNKVTEKGKDVELRCDPISGHTALYWYRQSLGQGLEFLIYFQGNSAPDKSGLPSDRFSAERTGGSVSTLTIQRTQQEDSAVYLCASSQGTANSPLHFGNGTRLTVT.

The chain recombines TRBV4-3 with TRBJ1-3; TRBD1 is a possible D gene (6 bases). Germline V gene data show CDR1 as LGHNA and CDR2 as YSLEER. The V gene lost 1 base and the J gene lost 7 bases, with 11 bases spanning the gap. CDR3 length: 14 residues. The CDR3 region has the DNA TGCGCCAGCAGCCAAGTCAGGGGTCAGAACACCATATATTTT. Amino acids: CASSQVRGQNTIYF.

This clonotype was detected many times. The V call is TRBV7-2, the J call TRBJ2-7; the match to TRBD2 covers 11 bases. The CDR3 length is 16 residues. Germline V gene data show CDR1 as SGHTA and CDR2 as FQGNSA. After removal of 1 base from V and 2 bases from J, the junction contained 4 bases not matched to a gene. The CDR3 DNA reads TGTGCCAGCAGCTTAGTACTAGCGGGAGACACCTACGAGCAGTACTTC. Protein product: CASSLVLAGDTYEQYF.

The chain combines TRBV7-9 with TRBJ2-7; no clear D. This CDR3 comprises 11 residues. Trimming shortened V by 7 bases and J by 6 bases, and 10 bases separated the two germline ends. Germline values: CDR1 SEHNR, CDR2 FQNEAQ (reference sequence). The CDR3 sequence is CASTSRREQYF. CDR3 DNA: TGTGCCAGCACCTCCCGGCGCGAGCAGTACTTC. Full variable domain (missing parts from reference TRBV7-9 and TRBJ2-7): DTGVSQNPRHKITKRGQNVTFRCDPISEHNRLYWYRQTLGQGPEFLTYFQNEAQLEKSRLLSDRFSAERPKGSFSTLEIQRTEQGDSAMYLCASTSRREQYFGPGTRLTVT.

There are many counts of this clonotype. The chain couples TRBV7-2 to TRBJ1-2; 8 bases fit TRBD1. Trimming took 1 base from V and 6 from J; bases not matched to a gene: 7. CDR3 size: 15 residues. Germline lookup yields CDR1 SGHTA and CDR2 FQGNSA. The CDR3 sequence: CASSLVMAGGHGYTF. CDR3 DNA: TGTGCCAGCAGCTTAGTTATGGCAGGGGGCCATGGCTACACCTTC. The entire variable domain, with the rest obtained from reference TRBV7-2 and TRBJ1-2, is as follows: GAGVSQSPSNKVTEKGKDVELRCDPISGHTALYWYRQSLGQGLEFLIYFQGNSAPDKSGLPSDRFSAERTGGSVSTLTIQRTQQEDSAVYLCASSLVMAGGHGYTFGSGTRLTVV.

This clonotype was picked up a small number of times. The chain links TRBV6-5 to TRBJ1-4; 10 positions agree with TRBD1. The CDR3 contains 14 residues. Trimming took 4 bases from V and 8 from J; bases not matched to a gene: 4. Germline CDR1 is MNHEY and CDR2 is SVGAGI. The DNA for the CDR3 is TGTGCCAGCAGTTCGACAGGGGGCCAGGAAAAACTGTTTTTT. It is translated as CASSSTGGQEKLFF.

The chain is built from TRBV7-2 and TRBJ1-1; 7 bases fit TRBD1. V lost 5 bases and J lost 0; bases outside the gene matches: 15. This CDR3 comprises 18 residues. The germline V gene encodes CDR1 SGHTA and CDR2 FQGNSA. Here the CDR3 DNA reads TGTGCCAGCAGCCCCTATCAGACAGGGAGATATTTGAACACTGAAGCTTTCTTT. Translated: CASSPYQTGRYLNTEAFF.

The chain combines TRBV6-5 with TRBJ2-7; weak D call: TRBD2 (6 bases). Germline values: CDR1 MNHEY, CDR2 SVGAGI. Trimming removed 6 bases at V and 0 bases at J, with 15 bases between. This CDR3 comprises 15 residues. As DNA, the CDR3 is TGTGCCAGCAGGGCAACCGGGAGAAGCTCCTACGAGCAGTACTTC. It yields the protein CASRATGRSSYEQYF.

The gene calls are TRBV6-2 or TRBV6-3 and TRBJ2-3; no firm D call. The CDR3 runs to 17 residues. V was pared by 2 bases and J by 2 bases, with 17 bases between. Germline CDR1 MNHEY, CDR2 SVGEGT. For the CDR3, the DNA is TGTGCCAGCAGTTACCGACCGACCGGAACAGTCACAGATACGCAGTATTTT. This gives the protein CASSYRPTGTVTDTQYF.

The J gene is TRBJ1-5, the V gene TRBV19; D is ambiguous. V was shortened by 6 bases and J by 0 bases, with 15 bases between the two germline ends. CDR1 and CDR2 (germline): LNHDA, SQIVND (reference sequence). CDR3 length equals 16 residues. The CDR3, as DNA: TGTGCCAGTAGGGATGACAAACGGTATAGCAATCAGCCCCAGCATTTT. As protein: CASRDDKRYSNQPQHF.

The gene calls are TRBV19 and TRBJ1-5, with TRBD1 identical over 9 bases. Looked up from germline, CDR1 is LNHDA and CDR2 is SQIVND (reference sequence). The CDR3 is 16 residues long. V lost 11 bases and J lost 1; bases outside the gene matches: 12. CDR3 sequence reads: CASKPRTGVSNQPQHF. The CDR3 DNA sequence: TGTGCCTCGAAACCAAGGACAGGGGTGAGCAATCAGCCCCAGCATTTT.

There are many counts of this clonotype. V gene TRBV7-2 combines with J gene TRBJ2-3, with 10 bases matching TRBD1. The CDR3 runs to 16 residues. V shed 5 bases and J 3 bases; nucleotides not matched to a gene: 8. Germline lookup yields CDR1 SGHTA and CDR2 FQGNSA. The CDR3 DNA is TGTGCCAGCAGCGCCGGGACAGGGGTGTTAACAGATACGCAGTATTTT. It translates to CASSAGTGVLTDTQYF.

This clonotype was seen repeatedly, ten times or more. CDR3: CASSLGDTEAFF. The CDR3 DNA sequence: TGTGCCAGCAGCTTAGGGGACACTGAAGCTTTCTTT. The V call is TRBV28, the J call TRBJ1-1, with D perhaps TRBD1 (5 bases). The ends were cut back, 6 bases at V and 3 bases at J, with 8 bases in the middle. CDR3 size: 12 residues. Germline CDR1 is MDHEN and CDR2 is SYDVKM.

The chain joins TRBV5-4 to TRBJ1-1, with 7 positions matching TRBD1. The CDR3 is 12 amino acids. Per the germline V gene, CDR1 is SGHNT and CDR2 is YYREEE (reference sequence). The junction had 4 bases not matched to a gene; V was cut back by 5 bases and J by 6 bases. The CDR3 sequence: CASRSTGAEAFF. CDR3 nucleotide sequence: TGTGCCAGCAGATCCACAGGGGCTGAAGCTTTCTTT.

The chain joins TRBV6-2 or TRBV6-3 to TRBJ2-2, with unresolved D. This CDR3 has 13 amino acids. V was shortened by 6 bases and J by 6 bases, with 11 bases between the two germline ends. Germline-derived CDR1 and CDR2 are MNHEY and SVGEGT. For the CDR3, the DNA is TGTGCCAGCAGAAGACCTAGTGCCGGGGAGCTGTTTTTT. It is translated as CASRRPSAGELFF.

The table lists this clonotype with a few counts. V gene TRBV7-9 combines with J gene TRBJ2-5, with TRBD2 identical over 9 bases. Trimming cost V 2 bases and J 3 bases; bases outside gene matches: 7. This CDR3 spans 16 amino acids. Germline CDR1 is SEHNR and CDR2 is FQNEAQ (reference sequence). In DNA, the CDR3 is TGTGCCAGCAGCTTAATTTCTAGCGGGATGGAAGAGACCCAGTACTTC. The encoded protein is CASSLISSGMEETQYF.

The chain recombines TRBV20-1 with TRBJ2-3; no reliable D call. Trimming left V 4 bases short and J 6 bases short, with 5 bases between. The CDR3 runs to 10 residues. Germline CDR1 reads DFQATT; CDR2 reads SNEGSKA (reference sequence). The CDR3 sequence: CSAKRDTQYF. The CDR3 bases are TGCAGTGCTAAGAGGGATACGCAGTATTTT.

This clonotype was observed a handful of times. A much bigger clone sits one base away, suggesting this may be a read error. The chain carries TRBV7-2 and TRBJ1-1, with TRBD1 identical over 7 bases. Germline assignment: CDR1 SGHTA and CDR2 FQGNSA. This CDR3 is 13 amino acids long. Trimming at V came to 3 bases and at J to 4 bases, leaving 2 bases not matched to a gene. The CDR3: CASSFDRATEAFF. Here the CDR3 DNA reads TGTGCCAGCAGCTTCGACAGGGCCACTGAAGCTTTCTTT.

The chain joins TRBV11-2 to TRBJ1-2; D is unresolved. Trimming stripped 5 bases from V and 5 bases from J, with 15 bases between. The length of the CDR3 is 14 residues. Germline V gene data show CDR1 as SGHAT and CDR2 as FQNNGV. The chain's CDR3 is CASSPALAGYGYTF. Written as DNA, the CDR3 is TGTGCCAGCAGCCCGGCTCTCGCCGGATATGGCTACACCTTC.

This clonotype was observed a handful of times. The V and J genes are TRBV11-3 and TRBJ2-1; 11 bases align to TRBD2. The CDR3 runs 15 residues. J lost 7 bases, V lost 5 bases, and 7 bases had no gene match. The germline CDR1 and CDR2 sequences are SGHNT and YENEEA. This CDR3 is CASSHRLAGTNEQFF. The CDR3 region has the DNA TGTGCCAGCAGCCACCGACTAGCGGGAACTAATGAGCAGTTCTTC.

Only a few counts were recorded for this clonotype. The CDR3 loop is CASSSEGNGDTIYF. The DNA for the CDR3 is TGCGCCAGCAGCTCCGAGGGAAATGGTGACACCATATATTTT. The V gene is TRBV5-1, the J gene TRBJ1-3; no reliable D call. This CDR3 contains 14 residues. V was pared by 3 bases and J by 8 bases, with 15 bases between. CDR1 SGHRS and CDR2 YFSETQ come from the germline V gene.

The chain employs TRBV6-6 and TRBJ2-4, with 9 nucleotides matching TRBD2. V gave up 7 bases and J gave up 5 bases; unmatched junction bases: 9. The CDR3 sequence is 15 residues long. Germline lookup yields CDR1 MNHNY and CDR2 SVGAGI (reference sequence). The CDR3 DNA reads TGTGCCAGCACGCCAGAGGGGACTAGCCAAAACATTCAGTACTTC. Translated, it gives CASTPEGTSQNIQYF.

This clonotype was seen many times. V and J are TRBV7-2 and TRBJ1-4; D gene unclear. CDR3 length equals 16 residues. Per the germline V gene, CDR1 is SGHTA and CDR2 is FQGNSA. V dropped 0 bases and J dropped 3 bases, with 11 bases sitting between them. The DNA for the CDR3 is TGTGCCAGCAGCTTAGCGGCGGTCGCCGCTAATGAAAAACTGTTTTTT. It specifies CASSLAAVAANEKLFF.

This clonotype was seen a few times. The chain is built from TRBV7-2 and TRBJ2-4; 13 bases line up with TRBD2. Looked up from germline, CDR1 is SGHTA and CDR2 is FQGNSA. The CDR3 contains 16 residues. The V gene end was trimmed by 5 bases and the J gene end by 9 bases; junction bases not matched to a gene: 10. CDR3 bases: TGTGCCAGCAGCGATCCAGGACTAGCGGGAGTGGGCATTCAGTACTTC. This gives the protein CASSDPGLAGVGIQYF.

This clonotype was detected a few times. The CDR3 bases are TGTGCCACCAGTGACCCGGGACTAGCGGGCCACACAGATACGCAGTATTTT. Protein product: CATSDPGLAGHTDTQYF. The V gene is TRBV24-1, the J gene TRBJ2-3, with TRBD2 matching over 12 bases. This CDR3 has 17 residues. The J segment lost 2 bases and the V segment lost 4 bases, leaving 6 bases of the junction unmatched. Per the germline V gene, CDR1 is KGHDR and CDR2 is SFDVKD.